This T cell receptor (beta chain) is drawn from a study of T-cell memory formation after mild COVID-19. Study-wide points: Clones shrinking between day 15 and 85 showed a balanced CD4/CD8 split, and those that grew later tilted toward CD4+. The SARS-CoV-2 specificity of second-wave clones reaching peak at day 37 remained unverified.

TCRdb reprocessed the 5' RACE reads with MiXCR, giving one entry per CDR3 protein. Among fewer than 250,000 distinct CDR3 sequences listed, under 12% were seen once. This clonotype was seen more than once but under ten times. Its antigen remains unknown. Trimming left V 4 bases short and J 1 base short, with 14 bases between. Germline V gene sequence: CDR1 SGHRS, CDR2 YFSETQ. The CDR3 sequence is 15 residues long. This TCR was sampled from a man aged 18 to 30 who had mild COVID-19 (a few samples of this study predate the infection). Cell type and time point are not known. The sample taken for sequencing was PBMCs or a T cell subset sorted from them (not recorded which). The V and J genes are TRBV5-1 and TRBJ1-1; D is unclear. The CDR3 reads CASSRAWEPNTEAFF. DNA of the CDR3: TGCGCCAGCAGCCGAGCTTGGGAACCGAACACTGAAGCTTTCTTT.